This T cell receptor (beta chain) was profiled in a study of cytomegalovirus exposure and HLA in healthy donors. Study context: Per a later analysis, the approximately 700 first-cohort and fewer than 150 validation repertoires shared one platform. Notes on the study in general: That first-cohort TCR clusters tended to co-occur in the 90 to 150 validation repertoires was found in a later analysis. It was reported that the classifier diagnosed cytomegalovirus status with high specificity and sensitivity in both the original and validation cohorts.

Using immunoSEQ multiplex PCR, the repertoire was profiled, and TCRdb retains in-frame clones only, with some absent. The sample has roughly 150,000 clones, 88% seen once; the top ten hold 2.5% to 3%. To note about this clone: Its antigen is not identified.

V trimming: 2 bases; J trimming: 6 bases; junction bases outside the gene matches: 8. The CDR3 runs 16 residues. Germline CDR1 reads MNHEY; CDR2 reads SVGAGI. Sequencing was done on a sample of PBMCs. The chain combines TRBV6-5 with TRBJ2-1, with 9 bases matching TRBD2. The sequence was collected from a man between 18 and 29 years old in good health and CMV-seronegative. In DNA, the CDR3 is TGTGCCAGCAGTTACAAGTCTAGCGGGGTGGTCAATGAGCAGTTCTTC. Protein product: CASSYKSSGVVNEQFF.